The TCR beta chain described here comes from a study of T cell responses to AZD1222 COVID-19 vaccine. Study-wide points: Repertoires were sampled only after the peak T cell response.

In the case of this clone: Antigen: not known.

CDR1 SGHAT and CDR2 FQNNGV come from the germline V gene. This CDR3 contains 14 residues. Trimming removed 5 bases at V and 3 bases at J, with 10 bases between. Clones were read by immunoSEQ multiplex PCR, and TCRdb kept only the in-frame ones, dropping some. The sample carries 95,000 to 110,000 clones, about 89% recorded once. This TCR came from an adult who received the MenACWY meningococcal vaccine as a control. This sequence joins TRBV11-2 and TRBJ1-4, with a tentative D call TRBD1 (6 bases). The material sequenced was peripheral blood, taken 28 days after the second dose of the MenACWY control vaccine. The CDR3 bases are TGTGCCAGCAGCCGGACAGTAGCTAATGAAAAACTGTTTTTT. Translation gives CASSRTVANEKLFF.